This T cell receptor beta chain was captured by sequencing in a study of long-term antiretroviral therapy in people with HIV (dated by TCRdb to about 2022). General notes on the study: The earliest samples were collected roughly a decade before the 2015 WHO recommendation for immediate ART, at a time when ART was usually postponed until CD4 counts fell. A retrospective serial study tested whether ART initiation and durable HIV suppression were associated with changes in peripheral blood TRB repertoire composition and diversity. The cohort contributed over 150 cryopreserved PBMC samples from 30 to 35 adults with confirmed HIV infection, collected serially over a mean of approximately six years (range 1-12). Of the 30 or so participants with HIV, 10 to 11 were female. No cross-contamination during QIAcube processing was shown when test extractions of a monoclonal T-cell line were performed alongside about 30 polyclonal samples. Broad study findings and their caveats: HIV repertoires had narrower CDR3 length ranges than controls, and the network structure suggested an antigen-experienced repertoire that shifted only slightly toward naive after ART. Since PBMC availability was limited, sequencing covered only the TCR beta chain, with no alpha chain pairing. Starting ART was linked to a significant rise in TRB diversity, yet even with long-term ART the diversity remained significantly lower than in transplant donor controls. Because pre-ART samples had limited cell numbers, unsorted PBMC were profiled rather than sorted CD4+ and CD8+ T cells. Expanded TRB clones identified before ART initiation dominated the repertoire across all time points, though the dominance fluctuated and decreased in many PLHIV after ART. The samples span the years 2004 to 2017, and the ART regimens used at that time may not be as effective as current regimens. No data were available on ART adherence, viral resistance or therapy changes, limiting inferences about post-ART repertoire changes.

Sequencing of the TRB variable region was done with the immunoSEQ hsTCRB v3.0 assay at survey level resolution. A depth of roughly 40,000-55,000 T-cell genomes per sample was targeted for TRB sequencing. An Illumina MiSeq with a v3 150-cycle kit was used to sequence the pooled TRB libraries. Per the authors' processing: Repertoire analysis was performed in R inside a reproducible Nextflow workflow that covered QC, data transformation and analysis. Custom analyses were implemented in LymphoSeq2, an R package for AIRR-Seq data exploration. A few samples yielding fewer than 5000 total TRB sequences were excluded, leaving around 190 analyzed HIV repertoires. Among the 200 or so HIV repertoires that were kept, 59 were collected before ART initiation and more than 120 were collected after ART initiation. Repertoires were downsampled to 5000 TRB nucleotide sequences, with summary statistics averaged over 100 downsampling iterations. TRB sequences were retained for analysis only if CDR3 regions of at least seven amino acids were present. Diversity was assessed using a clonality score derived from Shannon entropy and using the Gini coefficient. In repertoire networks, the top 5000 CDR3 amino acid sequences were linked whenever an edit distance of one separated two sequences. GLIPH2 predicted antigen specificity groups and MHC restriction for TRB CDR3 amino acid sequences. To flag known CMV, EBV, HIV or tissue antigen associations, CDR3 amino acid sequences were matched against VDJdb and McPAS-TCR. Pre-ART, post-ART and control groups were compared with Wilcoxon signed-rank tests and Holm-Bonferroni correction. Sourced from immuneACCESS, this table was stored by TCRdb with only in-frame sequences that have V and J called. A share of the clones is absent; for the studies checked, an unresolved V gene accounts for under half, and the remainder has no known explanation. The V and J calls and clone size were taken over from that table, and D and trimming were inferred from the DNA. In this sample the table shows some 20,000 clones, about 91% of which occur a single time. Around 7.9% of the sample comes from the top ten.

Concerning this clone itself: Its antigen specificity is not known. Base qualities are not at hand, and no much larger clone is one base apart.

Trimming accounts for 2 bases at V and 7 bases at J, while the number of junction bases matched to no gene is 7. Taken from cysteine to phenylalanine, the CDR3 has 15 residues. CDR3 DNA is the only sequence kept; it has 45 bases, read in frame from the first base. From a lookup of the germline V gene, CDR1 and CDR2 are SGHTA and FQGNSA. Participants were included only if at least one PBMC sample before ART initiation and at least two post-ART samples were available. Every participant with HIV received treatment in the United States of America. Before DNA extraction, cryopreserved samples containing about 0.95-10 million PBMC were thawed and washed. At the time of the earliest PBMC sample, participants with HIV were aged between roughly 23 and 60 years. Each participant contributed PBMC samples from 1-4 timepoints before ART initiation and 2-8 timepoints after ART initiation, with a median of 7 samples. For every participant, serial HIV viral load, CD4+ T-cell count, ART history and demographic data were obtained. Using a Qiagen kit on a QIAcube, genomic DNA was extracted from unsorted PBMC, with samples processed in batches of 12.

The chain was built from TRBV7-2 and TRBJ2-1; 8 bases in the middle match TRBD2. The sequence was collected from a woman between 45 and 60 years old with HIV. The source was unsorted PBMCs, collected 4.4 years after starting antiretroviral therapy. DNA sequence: TGTGCCAGCAGCTTAACGGCGGGGGGTCAAAATGAGCAGTTCTTC. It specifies CASSLTAGGQNEQFF. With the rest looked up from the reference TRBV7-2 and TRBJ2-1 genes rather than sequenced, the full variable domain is GAGVSQSPSNKVTEKGKDVELRCDPISGHTALYWYRQSLGQGLEFLIYFQGNSAPDKSGLPSDRFSAERTGGSVSTLTIQRTQQEDSAVYLCASSLTAGGQNEQFFGPGTRLTVL.